The TCR beta chain described here comes from a study of blood T cell repertoires in COVID-19 (dated by TCRdb to 2020 to 2022). For the study in its entirety: Samples from collaborators originated in the United States, Italy and Spain and spanned both the acute and convalescent phases of COVID-19. The samples were drawn from the first 160 participants of the ongoing ImmuneRACE study and from over 950 subjects provided by 6 global collaborators. The repertoires were released in a freely available public database intended as a resource for research on the immune response to SARS-CoV-2. A de-identified subject ID, COVID-19 status, age in years and sex were almost always included in the sample metadata. HLA class I and class II types, where available, came from metadata supplied by the sample provider rather than from assay-based typing. Subjects who had been exposed to COVID-19, were actively infected with it, or had recovered from it provided the deeply sampled blood TCRbeta repertoires that made up the dataset. The prospective study material was composed of cDNA or gDNA derived from T cells, B-cell-depleted T cells, or PBMCs.

From the cysteine through the phenylalanine, the CDR3 covers 19 amino acids. Of all the DNA, just the CDR3 is kept, 57 bases in frame from base 1. V is trimmed back by 1 base and J by 0 bases, and the junction contains 5 bases that no gene match accounts for. CDR1 SGHDT and CDR2 YYEEEE were looked up in the germline V gene. TCRbeta CDR3 regions were amplified from genomic DNA by means of the immunoSEQ Assay, a bias-controlled multiplex PCR. For the original study's pipeline: The number of nucleated cells in each sample was estimated by amplification of reference gene primers within the assay. To quantify the absolute abundance of each unique TCRbeta CDR3 rearrangement, sequence reads were collapsed and filtered. Productive Simpson clonality was computed per sample as the square root of Simpson's diversity index over productive rearrangements. As stored in TCRdb, this immuneACCESS dataset retains in-frame rearrangements with V and J assigned. A fraction of the clones does not appear; measured against another copy, unresolved V genes explain less than half of the discrepancy, and the remainder lacks a known reason. V, J and clone size are those of that table, while D and trimming were read from the DNA. The sample table contains about 410,000 clones; only one count was recorded for approximately 90% of them. Roughly 1.4% of the sample is held by the ten biggest clonotypes.

One collaborating source in Seattle enrolled patients during active infection and followed them longitudinally through the course of disease. Collaborating institutions collected whole blood in K2EDTA tubes following their own protocols. For TCRbeta analysis, collaborator samples were shipped as frozen whole blood, as isolated PBMCs, or as DNA extracted from either sample type. Results and caveats for the whole study, not just this receptor: The quantity of clinical and demographic metadata differed by source and by participant and was supplied without curation.

Concerning this clone: Its specific antigen is unknown. One base away there is no much larger clone; base qualities are not given.

Sample: peripheral blood. The chain joins TRBV5-6 to TRBJ2-2; TRBD2 matches 14 bases in the middle. This clonotype was obtained from a woman in her 40s with COVID-19, enrolled during active disease. The CDR3 sequence is CASSLWGLAGDANTGELFF. The DNA sequence follows: TGTGCCAGCAGCTTGTGGGGACTAGCGGGAGACGCGAACACCGGGGAGCTGTTTTTT.